This T cell receptor beta chain was sequenced in a study of blood T cell repertoires in COVID-19. Study background: Both acute and convalescent COVID-19 samples were obtained from the United States, Italy and Spain. T cells, B-cell-depleted T cells, or PBMCs provided the cDNA or gDNA that served as material.

Unmatched junction bases numbered 7, after V lost 5 bases and J lost 0 bases. CDR3 length: 17 residues. CDR1 is SGHTA and CDR2 is FQGNSA in the germline V gene. Produced via immunoSEQ multiplex PCR; TCRdb's table is partial and in-frame only. The data hold about 150,000 clones, with about 84% observed a single time. The sample taken for sequencing was peripheral blood. The J gene is TRBJ1-5, the V gene TRBV7-2; 10 nucleotides line up with TRBD1. The sequence was obtained from a man in his 60s with active or convalescent COVID-19. The CDR3 is CASSDRDRGYSNQPQHF. The CDR3 DNA reads as TGTGCCAGCAGCGACCGGGACAGGGGTTATAGCAATCAGCCCCAGCATTTT. The full variable domain, in which reference TRBV7-2 and TRBJ1-5 provide the parts outside the CDR3, is GAGVSQSPSNKVTEKGKDVELRCDPISGHTALYWYRQSLGQGLEFLIYFQGNSAPDKSGLPSDRFSAERTGGSVSTLTIQRTQQEDSAVYLCASSDRDRGYSNQPQHFGDGTRLSIL.